This T cell receptor (beta chain) emerged from a study of blood T cell repertoires in COVID-19. CDR1 SEHNR and CDR2 FQNEAQ come from the germline V gene (reference sequence). This CDR3 has 15 amino acids. The V end was cut by 1 base, the J end by 6 bases, with 12 bases between. As handled by the study authors: Quantification of nucleated cells was approximated via reference gene primer amplification. Clones were read by immunoSEQ multiplex PCR, and TCRdb kept only the in-frame ones, dropping some. The DNA was the basis for D and trimming; V, J and clone size are from that table. The sample records about 200,000 clones, approximately 78% being singletons.

V gene TRBV7-9 combines with J gene TRBJ1-4; tentative D call: TRBD1 (5 bases). This clonotype originated in a woman older than 75 with acute or convalescent COVID-19. The sequencing input was peripheral blood. CDR3: CASSLEGQRDEKLFF. The CDR3 DNA sequence: TGTGCCAGCAGCTTAGAGGGGCAAAGGGATGAAAAACTGTTTTTT.